This TCR beta chain came from a study of metastatic and nonmetastatic thyroid tumors. On the study more broadly: Where malignant and benign thyroid patients were concerned, repertoires were compared across blood and tumor or nodule tissue. Overall study findings and caveats: Benign nodules reportedly had significantly lower TCR beta diversity than malignant thyroid tumors in blood and tumor.

Thyroid surgery was preceded by no treatment in any patient. Germline-derived CDR1 and CDR2 are DFQATT and SNEGSKA (reference sequence). This CDR3 has 15 amino acids. J was trimmed by 2 bases and V by 6 bases; bases with no gene match: 6. Concerning this clone: What it binds is not known.

Original analysis: Clinicopathological groups differed in CDR3, with these differences serving to build a distant-metastasis classifier for papillary thyroid cancer. TCRdb reanalyzed the PCR reads via MiXCR. These V and J calls originate from TCRdb's pipeline instead of the authors' own analysis. This sample has tens of thousands of clones, with 24% found just once. The chain couples TRBV20-1 to TRBJ2-7; 14 bases fit TRBD2. The sample taken for sequencing was blood. This TCR came from a male donor with papillary thyroid cancer or a benign thyroid nodule (not recorded which). Some clones in this sample may be carry-over from other donors' samples. The chain's CDR3 is CSATGLAGDPYEQYF. CDR3 nucleotides: TGCAGTGCCACGGGACTAGCGGGAGATCCCTACGAGCAGTACTTC.